Detailed here is one T cell receptor (beta chain). A much more abundant neighbour one base away suggests this may be a read error. This CDR3 comprises 15 residues. Germline lookup yields CDR1 SGHTA and CDR2 FQGNSA. The source of the sample is a study of T cells in Graves' hyperthyroidism and ophthalmopathy. Regions amplified from RNA transcripts were the TCR beta CDR3 regions. Researchers ran a first-round RT-PCR on the TCR CDR3 using the HTBI primer set. TCRdb recomputed calls from the multiplex PCR reads with MiXCR, one row per CDR3 protein. The table includes a few hundred thousand distinct CDR3 sequences, 46% detected once. A patient was excluded if there was uncontrolled infection, other autoimmune disease, pregnancy or lactation.

The sequence came from a woman between 18 and 30 years old with Graves' hyperthyroidism. The material sequenced was peripheral blood or thyroid tissue (not recorded which). The chain links TRBV7-2 to TRBJ2-7; 14 bases line up with TRBD2. CDR3 residues: CASTLTSGRANEQHF. CDR3 bases: TGTGCCAGCACCCTGACTAGCGGGAGGGCCAACGAGCAGCACTTC.